One sample yielded the 14 T cell receptor beta chains listed below, sequenced in a study of blood T cell repertoires in COVID-19. TCRdb's copy holds only in-frame clones and misses some; the assay was immunoSEQ multiplex PCR. The sample has fewer than 350,000 clones, around 87% seen once. The sample comprised peripheral blood. Every receptor here comes from a woman aged 45-65 years who had recovered from COVID-19.

The chain couples TRBV5-1 to TRBJ2-1, with D possibly being TRBD2 (5 bases). Germline V lookup: CDR1 SGHRS, CDR2 YFSETQ. The CDR3 runs to 12 residues. V lost 3 bases to trimming and J lost 9 bases, with 10 bases between them. This chain's CDR3 is CASSSQAGEQFF. The DNA of the CDR3 is TGCGCCAGCAGCTCTCAGGCGGGTGAGCAGTTCTTC. Full variable domain (missing parts from reference TRBV5-1 and TRBJ2-1): KAGVTQTPRYLIKTRGQQVTLSCSPISGHRSVSWYQQTPGQGLQFLFEYFSETQRNKGNFPGRFSGRQFSNSRSEMNVSTLELGDSALYLCASSSQAGEQFFGPGTRLTVL.

The chain links TRBV5-1 to TRBJ2-2; D is perhaps TRBD2 (5 bases). The CDR3 totals 16 residues. Germline lookup yields CDR1 SGHRS and CDR2 YFSETQ. V lost 0 bases and J lost 1, with 10 bases in between. The CDR3 coding sequence is TGCGCCAGCAGCTTGGCCGAGGGTTTGAACACCGGGGAGCTGTTTTTT. This translates into CASSLAEGLNTGELFF.

A note on this clone: Other DNA sequences from this sample encode an identical CDR3 as well. V gene TRBV5-1 combines with J gene TRBJ1-1; 7 bases agree with TRBD1. Germline CDR1 reads SGHRS; CDR2 reads YFSETQ. The CDR3 loop spans 14 amino acids. With 3 bases clipped from V and 1 base from J, the junction kept 3 bases outside the gene matches. Here the CDR3 reads CASSSGQPNTEAFF. CDR3 DNA sequence: TGCGCCAGCAGCTCGGGACAGCCGAACACTGAAGCTTTCTTT.

V gene TRBV11-2 combines with J gene TRBJ1-3; TRBD1 is a possible D gene (6 bases). V lost 3 bases and J 3 bases, leaving 21 bases between the germline ends. Germline CDR1 is SGHAT and CDR2 is FQNNGV. The CDR3 contains 18 residues. The CDR3 sequence is CASSLRGWTTGGGNTIYF. CDR3 bases: TGTGCCAGCAGCTTGAGGGGGTGGACGACGGGCGGTGGAAACACCATATATTTT.

The chain recombines TRBV6-5 with TRBJ2-7; 7 bases fit TRBD1. The CDR3 length is 13 residues. The V gene end was trimmed by 8 bases and the J gene end by 9 bases; junction bases not matched to a gene: 13. Per the germline V gene, CDR1 is MNHEY and CDR2 is SVGAGI. The DNA for the CDR3 is TGTGCCAGCCGATCCGGGACAGCTTCCGGGCAGTACTTC. Translation gives CASRSGTASGQYF.

This chain uses TRBV18 with TRBJ2-7; 14 bases line up with TRBD2. Germline assignment: CDR1 KGHSH and CDR2 LQKENI. Trimming at V came to 5 bases and at J to 0 bases, leaving 6 bases not matched to a gene. This CDR3 spans 17 amino acids. The CDR3 reads CASSTTSGRANSYEQYF. The CDR3 region has the DNA TGTGCCAGCTCAACGACTAGCGGGAGGGCTAACTCCTACGAGCAGTACTTC.

The rearrangement joins TRBV6-5 to TRBJ1-5; 9 bases fit TRBD1. Germline V gene sequence: CDR1 MNHEY, CDR2 SVGAGI. The CDR3 has 14 residues. Unmatched junction bases numbered 8, after V lost 7 bases and J lost 7 bases. In DNA, the CDR3 is TGTGCCAGCAACCCGGGACAGGGAAGACAGCCCCAGCATTTT. It codes for CASNPGQGRQPQHF.

The CDR3 DNA is TGCGCCAGCAGCTGGGGACAGTCCAATTCACCCCTCCACTTT. Translation: CASSWGQSNSPLHF. This sequence joins TRBV5-1 and TRBJ1-6; the match to TRBD1 covers 7 bases. The CDR3 runs 14 residues. The germline gives CDR1 SGHRS, CDR2 YFSETQ. After removal of 3 bases from V and 7 bases from J, the junction contained 4 bases not matched to a gene.

The rearrangement links TRBV3-1 (or the pseudogene TRBV3-2) to TRBJ2-1; 9 bases map to TRBD2. With 0 bases clipped from V and 8 bases from J, the junction kept 14 bases outside the gene matches. This CDR3 has 18 amino acids. Per the germline V gene, CDR1 is LGHDT and CDR2 is YNNKEL (reference sequence). The CDR3 nucleotides read TGTGCCAGCAGCCAAGATCCCAGCGGGAGGACCCTTGGGGATGAGCAGTTCTTC. It encodes CASSQDPSGRTLGDEQFF.

Comment on this clone: Other DNA sequences in the sample encode the same CDR3. The chain recombines TRBV19 with TRBJ2-5, with TRBD1 as a possible D gene (6 bases). V lost 3 bases and J lost 5, with 13 bases in between. This CDR3 is 14 amino acids long. The V gene's germline CDR1 is LNHDA and CDR2 SQIVND (reference sequence). As DNA, the CDR3 is TGTGCCAGTAGTATTGGGTCAGGGGAGGAGACCCAGTACTTC. It translates to CASSIGSGEETQYF.

The chain is built from TRBV5-5 and TRBJ2-3; D possibly corresponds to TRBD2 (6 bases). The ends were cut back, 3 bases at V and 0 bases at J, with 11 bases in the middle. Germline V gene sequence: CDR1 SGHKS, CDR2 YYEKEE (reference sequence). This CDR3 spans 15 amino acids. The CDR3 here is CASSWEEPSTDTQYF. The DNA for the CDR3 is TGTGCCAGCAGCTGGGAGGAACCTAGCACAGATACGCAGTATTTT. Together with reference TRBV5-5 and TRBJ2-3, the CDR3 gives the full variable domain: DAGVTQSPTHLIKTRGQQVTLRCSPISGHKSVSWYQQVLGQGPQFIFQYYEKEERGRGNFPDRFSARQFPNYSSELNVNALLLGDSALYLCASSWEEPSTDTQYFGPGTRLTVL.

The V and J genes are TRBV9 and TRBJ2-1; weak D call: TRBD2 (5 bases). The germline V gene encodes CDR1 SGDLS and CDR2 YYNGEE. The CDR3 runs 13 residues. Trimming shortened V by 3 bases and J by 5 bases, and 9 bases separated the two germline ends. The CDR3 region is CASSELADNEQFF. CDR3 sequence (DNA): TGTGCCAGCAGCGAGCTAGCTGACAATGAGCAGTTCTTC.

This clone has just one count. The chain employs TRBV28 and TRBJ2-1; D is ambiguous. V lost 1 base to trimming and J lost 2 bases, with 6 bases between them. This CDR3 is 14 amino acids long. The germline gives CDR1 MDHEN, CDR2 SYDVKM. The CDR3: CASSLSLAYNEQFF. CDR3 DNA sequence: TGTGCCAGCAGTTTATCACTGGCCTACAATGAGCAGTTCTTC.

This chain uses TRBV6-2 or TRBV6-3 with TRBJ2-7, with D possibly being TRBD2 (6 bases). Trimming removed 4 bases at V and 4 bases at J, with 20 bases between. The CDR3 contains 16 residues. Germline CDR1 reads MNHEY; CDR2 reads SVGEGT. This CDR3 is CASSSPPGGVRYEQYF. The CDR3 DNA reads TGTGCCAGCAGTTCGCCCCCCGGGGGAGTCCGATACGAGCAGTACTTC.